The 6 T cell receptor beta chains reported below all come from one sample, sequenced in a study of human thymus T cells. Data came from immunoSEQ multiplex PCR; TCRdb stores just in-frame clones and leaves some out. The table lists under 150,000 clones, around 95% of them singletons. Corrective cardiac surgery supplied the resected thymus tissue. Sequenced: thymus tissue. All receptors come from a boy in the first two years of life with a congenital heart defect but otherwise immunologically healthy.

This chain connects TRBV27 to TRBJ2-1; 9 bases are a match to TRBD1. The CDR3 covers 17 residues. Trimming took 4 bases from V and 4 from J; bases not matched to a gene: 11. The germline gives CDR1 MNHEY, CDR2 SMNVEV (reference sequence). CDR3 in DNA: TGTGCCAGCAGTTCCAGGACAGGGGAAGTACTATACAATGAGCAGTTCTTC. Its protein product is CASSSRTGEVLYNEQFF.

The rearrangement uses TRBV5-4 and TRBJ2-2, with 10 bases fitting TRBD2. The CDR3 is 16 residues long. Looked up from germline, CDR1 is SGHNT and CDR2 is YYREEE (reference sequence). The trim removed 0 bases at V and 5 bases at J, leaving 4 bases unmatched. CDR3 sequence reads: CASSLAVAGGTGELFF. CDR3 in DNA: TGTGCCAGCAGCTTGGCTGTAGCGGGGGGTACCGGGGAGCTGTTTTTT. Full variable domain (missing parts from reference TRBV5-4 and TRBJ2-2): ETGVTQSPTHLIKTRGQQVTLRCSSQSGHNTVSWYQQALGQGPQFIFQYYREEENGRGNFPPRFSGLQFPNYSSELNVNALELDDSALYLCASSLAVAGGTGELFFGEGSRLTVL.

This clone was counted once. The rearrangement links TRBV5-1 to TRBJ1-2; D unresolved. There are 14 residues in the CDR3. V lost 0 bases and J lost 4, with 10 bases in between. Germline CDR1 and CDR2: SGHRS and YFSETQ. The CDR3 region has the DNA TGCGCCAGCAGCTTGGCCGGGCAGGCCTATGGCTACACCTTC. Protein product: CASSLAGQAYGYTF.

The rearrangement uses TRBV28 and TRBJ2-1, with TRBD1 as a possible D gene (5 bases). Deletions cut 1 base from V and 8 bases from J, with 15 bases between. In germline, CDR1 is MDHEN, CDR2 SYDVKM. This CDR3 contains 15 residues. CDR3 sequence reads: CASSLLSRVFDEQFF. The DNA for the CDR3 is TGTGCCAGCAGTTTATTGTCCAGGGTTTTCGATGAGCAGTTCTTC. Full variable domain (rest looked up from reference TRBV28 and TRBJ2-1): DVKVTQSSRYLVKRTGEKVFLECVQDMDHENMFWYRQDPGLGLRLIYFSYDVKMKEKGDIPEGYSVSREKKERFSLILESASTNQTSMYLCASSLLSRVFDEQFFGPGTRLTVL.

This clone was detected once. The V gene is TRBV1, the J gene TRBJ2-5; the listed D gene, TRBD1, was not tested against the DNA. TRBV1 is designated a pseudogene. The CDR3 is 17 residues long. Written as DNA, the CDR3 is TGCACCAGCAGCCAAGGTCCGGGACAGGGGGGCCAAGAGACCCAGTACTTC. It codes for CTSSQGPGQGGQETQYF.

V usage is TRBV28 and J usage is TRBJ1-5, with TRBD1 matching 11 bases. This CDR3 has 15 amino acids. The V gene's germline CDR1 is MDHEN and CDR2 SYDVKM. V trimming: 4 bases; J trimming: 7 bases; junction bases outside the gene matches: 6. The CDR3 nucleotides read TGTGCCAGCAGTTCCTCGGGACAGGGGGACCAGCCCCAGCATTTT. Protein sequence: CASSSSGQGDQPQHF. The whole variable domain, filled in from reference TRBV28 and TRBJ1-5, reads DVKVTQSSRYLVKRTGEKVFLECVQDMDHENMFWYRQDPGLGLRLIYFSYDVKMKEKGDIPEGYSVSREKKERFSLILESASTNQTSMYLCASSSSGQGDQPQHFGDGTRLSIL.